The TCR beta chain described here comes from a study of T cells in Graves' hyperthyroidism and ophthalmopathy. It was 8 to 10 ml of fresh peripheral blood that supplied the PBMCs. The CDR3 regions of TCR beta were amplified from RNA transcripts. HTBI primers drove first-round RT-PCR of the TCR CDR3. TCRdb reprocessed the multiplex PCR reads with MiXCR, giving one entry per CDR3 protein. This sample has approximately 530,000 distinct CDR3 sequences; less than 20% occur once, and the top ten carry approximately 48%. The source is a man in his forties with Graves' ophthalmopathy. Sequencing was performed on blood.

The CDR3 DNA reads as TGTGCCAGCAGCCAAGACGCGAGGGGTGGTGAAAAACTGTTTTTT. Translating gives CASSQDARGGEKLFF. V gene TRBV4-2 combines with J gene TRBJ1-4; the D gene is possibly TRBD1 (5 bases). Looked up from germline, CDR1 is LGHNA and CDR2 is YNFKEQ. V was shortened by 0 bases and J by 7 bases, with 12 bases between the two germline ends. The CDR3 totals 15 residues.